Below, 23 T cell receptor beta chains from the same sample are listed, as sequenced in a study of T-cell reconstitution after alpha-beta-depleted transplantation in children. The TCRbeta library was prepared with unique molecular identifiers. One entry per CDR3 protein, called by TCRdb with MiXCR from the PCR reads. The sample gives approximately 500,000 distinct CDR3 sequences, 25% to 30% of which show up once; around 36% is in the top ten. Sample: PBMCs, taken before TCRalphabeta/CD19-depleted stem cell transplant. The receptors derive from a boy under two years old with Wiskott-Aldrich syndrome, due to receive a stem cell transplant.

This chain uses TRBV14 with TRBJ1-1; D unclear. V shed 4 bases and J shed 5 bases, with 26 bases lying between them. CDR1 is SGHDN, CDR2 FVKESK, per germline. The CDR3 is 18 residues long. The CDR3 DNA follows: TGTGCCAGCAGCCCACCGACGTCAGGCCCCCGCTGGAAGACTGAAGCTTTCTTT. Its protein is CASSPPTSGPRWKTEAFF.

The chain uses TRBV6-5 and TRBJ2-1; no reliable D call. Between the trimmed V and J ends, which lost 8 bases and 9 bases, there was a span of 11 bases. The CDR3 loop spans 11 amino acids. The germline V gene encodes CDR1 MNHEY and CDR2 SVGAGI. CDR3 bases: TGTGCCAGCGGCAATACGGGTGAGCAGTTCTTC. Translating gives CASGNTGEQFF.

This clonotype was observed at least ten times. J is TRBJ1-3 and V is TRBV20-1; TRBD1 matches at 10 bases. The germline V gene encodes CDR1 DFQATT and CDR2 SNEGSKA (reference sequence). V lost 5 bases and J lost 8; bases outside the gene matches: 6. This CDR3 region has 13 residues. The CDR3 region is CSASGTGEDTIYF. As DNA, the CDR3 is TGCAGTGCTTCCGGGACAGGGGAAGACACCATATATTTT.

The chain joins TRBV20-1 to TRBJ1-5; D remains unclear. The CDR3 loop spans 14 amino acids. In germline, CDR1 is DFQATT, CDR2 SNEGSKA (reference sequence). V dropped 5 bases and J dropped 7 bases, with 18 bases sitting between them. The CDR3 here is CSAGRTEGDQPQHF. The CDR3 DNA reads as TGCAGTGCTGGCAGGACTGAGGGAGACCAGCCCCAGCATTTT.

The chain is built from TRBV5-4 and TRBJ2-1; a weak D match, TRBD2 (5 bases). CDR1 and CDR2 (germline): SGHNT, YYREEE (reference sequence). The CDR3 sequence is 15 residues long. V was clipped by 0 bases and J by 7 bases, with 14 bases between them. This CDR3 reads CASSLVVSSGNEQFF. In nucleotides, the CDR3 is TGTGCCAGCAGCTTGGTAGTGAGTTCGGGGAATGAGCAGTTCTTC. The entire variable domain, with the rest obtained from reference TRBV5-4 and TRBJ2-1, is as follows: ETGVTQSPTHLIKTRGQQVTLRCSSQSGHNTVSWYQQALGQGPQFIFQYYREEENGRGNFPPRFSGLQFPNYSSELNVNALELDDSALYLCASSLVVSSGNEQFFGPGTRLTVL.

In the case of this clonotype: The junction and the germline gene differ at one end; a read error may be behind it. The V gene is TRBV5-1, the J gene TRBJ2-3; D may match TRBD1 or TRBD2 (5 bases each). The CDR3 spans 14 residues. The germline CDR1 and CDR2 sequences are SGHRS and YFSETQ. The CDR3 loop reads CASSVGDGTDTQYF. CDR3 DNA sequence: TGCGCCAGCAGCGTGGGGGACGGCACAGATACCCAGTATTTT.

The chain uses TRBV20-1 and TRBJ1-3; D is unclear. Trimming removed 3 bases at V and 2 bases at J, with 8 bases between. CDR3 length: 13 residues. Germline V gene sequence: CDR1 DFQATT, CDR2 SNEGSKA (reference sequence). CDR3 in amino acids: CSASLGTGNTIYF. The CDR3 coding sequence is TGCAGTGCTAGTCTGGGTACTGGAAACACCATATATTTT.

This clonotype was observed a handful of times. This chain links TRBV7-2 with TRBJ2-3, with D perhaps TRBD1 or TRBD2 (5 bases each). CDR1 and CDR2 (germline): SGHTA, FQGNSA. The germline V and J ends were trimmed by 2 bases and 0 bases, with 12 bases remaining between them. The CDR3 consists of 16 residues. DNA of the CDR3: TGTGCCAGCAGCTTACGTCCGGGACCTAGCACAGATACGCAGTATTTT. This codes for CASSLRPGPSTDTQYF.

This clonotype was picked up a small number of times. The chain employs TRBV7-9 and TRBJ2-5, with no clear D. The CDR3 length is 12 residues. The germline V gene encodes CDR1 SEHNR and CDR2 FQNEAQ (reference sequence). The V end was cut by 6 bases, the J end by 3 bases, with 8 bases between. The CDR3 bases are TGTGCCAGCAGTTACAGCGAAGAGACCCAGTACTTC. As protein: CASSYSEETQYF.

This clonotype appeared a few times. The gene calls are TRBV7-3 and TRBJ2-1; the match to TRBD1 covers 8 bases. This CDR3 has 16 amino acids. The germline V gene encodes CDR1 SGHTA and CDR2 FQGTGA. V was clipped by 1 base and J by 4 bases; unmatched bases: 6. The CDR3 DNA is TGTGCCAGCAGCTTAAAGACTGGGACAGGTTACAATGAGCAGTTCTTC. As protein: CASSLKTGTGYNEQFF.

V gene TRBV10-3 combines with J gene TRBJ2-1; TRBD2 aligns across 11 bases. CDR1 is ENHRY and CDR2 is SYGVKD in the germline V gene. The CDR3 consists of 17 residues. V gave up 3 bases and J gave up 1 base; unmatched junction bases: 5. The CDR3 is CAISDYSGRGSYNEQFF. CDR3 DNA sequence: TGTGCCATCAGTGATTATAGCGGGAGGGGATCCTACAATGAGCAGTTCTTC.

This clonotype has just one count. One end of the junction varies from germline; a read error may be responsible. The V gene is TRBV20-1, the J gene TRBJ2-2; 9 bases line up with TRBD1. Germline lookup yields CDR1 DFQATT and CDR2 SNEGSKA (reference sequence). The CDR3 loop spans 16 amino acids. The CDR3 here is CSARDRRTGETGELFF. Here the CDR3 DNA reads TGCAGCGCTAGAGATCGTCGGACAGGGGAGACCGGGGAGCTGTTTTTT.

The V and J genes are TRBV5-1 and TRBJ2-2; 8 bases align to TRBD2. The CDR3 runs 18 residues. After removal of 5 bases from V and 2 bases from J, the junction contained 14 bases not matched to a gene. Looked up from germline, CDR1 is SGHRS and CDR2 is YFSETQ. CDR3 coding DNA: TGCGCCAGCAGAGGACCGGACGTACTAGCGGATAACACCGGGGAGCTGTTTTTT. Protein: CASRGPDVLADNTGELFF. Together with reference TRBV5-1 and TRBJ2-2, the CDR3 gives the full variable domain: KAGVTQTPRYLIKTRGQQVTLSCSPISGHRSVSWYQQTPGQGLQFLFEYFSETQRNKGNFPGRFSGRQFSNSRSEMNVSTLELGDSALYLCASRGPDVLADNTGELFFGEGSRLTVL.

The CDR3 reads CASSVGQPNTEAFF. Written as DNA, the CDR3 is TGCGCCAGCAGCGTCGGACAGCCAAACACTGAAGCTTTCTTT. The chain carries TRBV5-1 and TRBJ1-1; a weak D match, TRBD1 (6 bases). CDR3 length: 14 amino acids. The germline V and J ends were trimmed by 4 bases and 2 bases, with 12 bases remaining between them. Per the germline V gene, CDR1 is SGHRS and CDR2 is YFSETQ.

This clonotype was picked up a small number of times. This chain links TRBV14 with TRBJ2-1, with 7 bases lining up with TRBD1. Germline assignment: CDR1 SGHDN and CDR2 FVKESK. CDR3 size: 15 residues. V shed 4 bases, J shed 6 bases, and the junction held 9 bases outside the gene matches. The CDR3 nucleotides are TGTGCCAGCAGCCCCCGGCAGGGGGTCTCCAATGAGCAGTTCTTC. Translation: CASSPRQGVSNEQFF. Full variable domain (outside the CDR3, taken from reference TRBV14 and TRBJ2-1): EAGVTQFPSHSVIEKGQTVTLRCDPISGHDNLYWYRRVMGKEIKFLLHFVKESKQDESGMPNNRFLAERTGGTYSTLKVQPAELEDSGVYFCASSPRQGVSNEQFFGPGTRLTVL.

J is TRBJ2-3 and V is TRBV5-1; D possibly uses TRBD1 or TRBD2 (6 bases each). The CDR3 spans 15 residues. With 0 bases removed from V and 4 bases from J, the gap between germline ends came to 12 bases. Germline values: CDR1 SGHRS, CDR2 YFSETQ. The CDR3 reads CASSLEAGEADTQYF. CDR3 nucleotide sequence: TGCGCCAGCAGCTTGGAGGCAGGGGAGGCAGATACGCAGTATTTT.

This chain connects TRBV27 to TRBJ2-1; the match to TRBD2 covers 11 bases. The ends lost 6 bases at V and 3 bases at J; junction bases unmatched: 4. Germline V gene lookup returns CDR1 MNHEY and CDR2 SMNVEV (reference sequence). The length of the CDR3 is 15 residues. DNA of the CDR3: TGTGCCAGCAGGCCTAGCGGGAGGCTCTACAATGAGCAGTTCTTC. Translating it yields CASRPSGRLYNEQFF.

This chain connects TRBV5-1 to TRBJ2-1; 11 bases line up with TRBD2. The CDR3 is 15 residues long. CDR1 is SGHRS and CDR2 is YFSETQ in the germline V gene. The junction had 5 bases not matched to a gene; V was cut back by 3 bases and J by 6 bases. CDR3 sequence (DNA): TGCGCCAGCAGCTCGACTAGCGGGATGATCAATGAGCAGTTCTTC. The encoded protein is CASSSTSGMINEQFF.

A few counts support this clonotype. The chain has TRBV20-1 and TRBJ2-3; TRBD2 is a possible D gene (5 bases). Germline loops: CDR1 DFQATT, CDR2 SNEGSKA (reference sequence). Trimming pared 3 bases from V and 4 bases from J, leaving 8 bases between. This CDR3 has 12 residues. The CDR3 DNA reads TGCAGTGCTAGCTTTAGCGCAGATACGCAGTATTTT. The encoded protein is CSASFSADTQYF.

This clonotype was detected only a few times. This chain's CDR3 is CASSSWTGSSYNSPLHF. In DNA form, the CDR3 reads TGTGCCAGCAGCTCTTGGACAGGGAGCTCCTATAATTCACCCCTCCACTTT. The chain joins TRBV7-9 to TRBJ1-6, with 8 nucleotides matching TRBD1. Germline trimming cut 4 bases from V and 0 bases from J; bases unmatched to any gene: 5. From germline, CDR1 is SEHNR and CDR2 FQNEAQ (reference sequence). The CDR3 has 17 residues.

A few counts support this clonotype. This chain uses TRBV19 with TRBJ1-2; unclear D gene. Germline V gives CDR1 LNHDA, CDR2 SQIVND (reference sequence). The V end lost 6 bases, the J end lost 2 bases, and 16 bases lay between the germline ends. This CDR3 has 15 residues. The CDR3 bases are TGTGCCAGTAGCCAGCAGGTTGGTCTAAACTATGGCTACACCTTC. Amino acid sequence: CASSQQVGLNYGYTF.

The V call is TRBV20-1, the J call TRBJ2-7; D is perhaps TRBD1 or TRBD2 (5 bases each). The germline V gene has CDR1 DFQATT and CDR2 SNEGSKA (reference sequence). V was pared by 3 bases and J by 2 bases, with 14 bases between. The CDR3 extends over 14 amino acids. The CDR3 here is CSARVGGATYEQYF. CDR3 DNA sequence: TGCAGTGCTAGGGTTGGGGGAGCGACCTACGAGCAGTACTTC.

There are a few counts of this clonotype. V gene TRBV6-1 combines with J gene TRBJ2-7; D may match TRBD1 or TRBD2 (5 bases each). V was trimmed by 8 bases and J by 7 bases, leaving 21 bases between them. CDR1 and CDR2 from the germline V gene are MNHNS and SASEGT. CDR3 length: 14 amino acids. CDR3 sequence reads: CASWGRLPPGEQYF. For the CDR3, the DNA is TGTGCCAGCTGGGGCAGACTGCCACCGGGGGAGCAGTACTTC.